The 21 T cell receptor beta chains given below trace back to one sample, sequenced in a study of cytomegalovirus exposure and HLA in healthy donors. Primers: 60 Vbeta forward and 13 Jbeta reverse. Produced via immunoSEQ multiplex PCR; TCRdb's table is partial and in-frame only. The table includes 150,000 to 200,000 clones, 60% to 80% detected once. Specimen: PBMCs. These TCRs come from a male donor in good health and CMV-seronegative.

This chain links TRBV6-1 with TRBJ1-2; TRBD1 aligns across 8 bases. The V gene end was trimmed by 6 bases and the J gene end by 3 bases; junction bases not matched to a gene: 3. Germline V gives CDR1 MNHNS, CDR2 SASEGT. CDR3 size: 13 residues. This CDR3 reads CASRDRADYGYTF. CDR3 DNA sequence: TGTGCCAGCAGGGACAGGGCCGACTATGGCTACACCTTC.

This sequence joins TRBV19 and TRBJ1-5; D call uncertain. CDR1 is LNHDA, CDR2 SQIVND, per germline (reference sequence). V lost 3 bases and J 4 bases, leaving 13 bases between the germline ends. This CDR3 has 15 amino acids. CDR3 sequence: CASSIIASGNQPQHF. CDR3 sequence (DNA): TGTGCCAGTAGTATCATTGCTTCCGGGAATCAGCCCCAGCATTTT. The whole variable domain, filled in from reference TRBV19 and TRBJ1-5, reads DGGITQSPKYLFRKEGQNVTLSCEQNLNHDAMYWYRQDPGQGLRLIYYSQIVNDFQKGDIAEGYSVSREKKESFPLTVTSAQKNPTAFYLCASSIIASGNQPQHFGDGTRLSIL.

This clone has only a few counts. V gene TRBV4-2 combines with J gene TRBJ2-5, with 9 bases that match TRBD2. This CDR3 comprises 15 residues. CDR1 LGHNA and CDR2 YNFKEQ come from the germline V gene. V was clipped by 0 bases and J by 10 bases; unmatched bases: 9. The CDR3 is CASSQDLSGGIDQYF. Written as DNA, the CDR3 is TGTGCCAGCAGCCAAGATCTCAGCGGGGGGATAGACCAGTACTTC.

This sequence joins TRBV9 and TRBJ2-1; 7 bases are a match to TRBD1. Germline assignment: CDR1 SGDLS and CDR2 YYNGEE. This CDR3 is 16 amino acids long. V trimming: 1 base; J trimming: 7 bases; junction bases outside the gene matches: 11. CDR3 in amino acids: CASSVQDRALRNEQFF. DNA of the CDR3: TGTGCCAGCAGCGTACAAGACAGGGCTTTGAGGAATGAGCAGTTCTTC.

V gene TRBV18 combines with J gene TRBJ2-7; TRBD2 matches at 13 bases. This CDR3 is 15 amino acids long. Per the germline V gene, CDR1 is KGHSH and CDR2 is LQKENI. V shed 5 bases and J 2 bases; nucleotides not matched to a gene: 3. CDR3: CASSATSGGPYEQYF. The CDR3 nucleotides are TGTGCCAGCTCAGCGACTAGCGGGGGGCCCTACGAGCAGTACTTC. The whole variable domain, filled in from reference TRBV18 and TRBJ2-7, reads NAGVMQNPRHLVRRRGQEARLRCSPMKGHSHVYWYRQLPEEGLKFMVYLQKENIIDESGMPKERFSAEFPKEGPSILRIQQVVRGDSAAYFCASSATSGGPYEQYFGPGTRLTVT.

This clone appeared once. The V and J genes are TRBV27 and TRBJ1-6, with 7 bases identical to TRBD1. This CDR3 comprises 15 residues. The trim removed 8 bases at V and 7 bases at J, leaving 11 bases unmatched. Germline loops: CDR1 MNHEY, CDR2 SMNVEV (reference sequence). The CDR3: CASQGGGAWNSPLHF. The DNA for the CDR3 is TGTGCCAGCCAAGGGGGCGGGGCGTGGAATTCACCCCTCCACTTT.

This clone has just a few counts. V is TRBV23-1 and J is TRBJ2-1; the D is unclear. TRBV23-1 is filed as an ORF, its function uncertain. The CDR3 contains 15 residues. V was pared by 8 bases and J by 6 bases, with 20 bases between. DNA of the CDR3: TGCGCCAGCGCTTCTCAGGTAGATTTTTGCAATGAGCAGTTCTTC. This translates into CASASQVDFCNEQFF.

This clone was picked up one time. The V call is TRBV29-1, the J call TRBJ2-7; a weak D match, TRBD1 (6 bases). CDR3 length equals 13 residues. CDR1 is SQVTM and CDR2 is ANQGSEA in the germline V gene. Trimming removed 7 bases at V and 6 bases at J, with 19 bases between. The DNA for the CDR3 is TGCAGCGCAAATCACAGGGTTGAGGGCGAGCAGTACTTC. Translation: CSANHRVEGEQYF.

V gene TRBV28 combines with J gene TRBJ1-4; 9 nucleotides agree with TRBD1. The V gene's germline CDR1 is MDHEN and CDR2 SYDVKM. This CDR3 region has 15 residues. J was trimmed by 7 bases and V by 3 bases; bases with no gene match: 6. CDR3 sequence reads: CASSFRDRDIEKLFF. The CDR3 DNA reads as TGTGCCAGCAGTTTCCGGGACAGGGATATTGAAAAACTGTTTTTT.

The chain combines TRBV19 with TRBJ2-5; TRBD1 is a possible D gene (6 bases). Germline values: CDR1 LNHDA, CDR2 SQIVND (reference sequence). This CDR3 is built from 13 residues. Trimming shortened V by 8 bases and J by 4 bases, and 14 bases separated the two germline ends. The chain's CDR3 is CASRMGARETQYF. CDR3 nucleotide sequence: TGTGCCAGTCGGATGGGGGCGCGAGAGACCCAGTACTTC. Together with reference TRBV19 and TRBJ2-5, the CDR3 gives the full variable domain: DGGITQSPKYLFRKEGQNVTLSCEQNLNHDAMYWYRQDPGQGLRLIYYSQIVNDFQKGDIAEGYSVSREKKESFPLTVTSAQKNPTAFYLCASRMGARETQYFGPGTRLLVL.

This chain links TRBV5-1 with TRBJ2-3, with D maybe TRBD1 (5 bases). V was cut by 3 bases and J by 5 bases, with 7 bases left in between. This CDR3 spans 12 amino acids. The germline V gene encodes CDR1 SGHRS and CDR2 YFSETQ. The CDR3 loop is CASSSQGDTQYF. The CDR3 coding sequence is TGCGCCAGCAGCTCCCAGGGAGATACGCAGTATTTT.

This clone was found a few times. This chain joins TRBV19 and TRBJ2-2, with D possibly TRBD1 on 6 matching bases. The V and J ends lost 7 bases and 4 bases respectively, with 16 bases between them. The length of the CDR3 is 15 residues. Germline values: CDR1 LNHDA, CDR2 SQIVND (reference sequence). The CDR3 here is CASTTTGLSTGELFF. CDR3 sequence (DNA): TGTGCCAGTACCACCACAGGGCTGAGCACCGGGGAGCTGTTTTTT.

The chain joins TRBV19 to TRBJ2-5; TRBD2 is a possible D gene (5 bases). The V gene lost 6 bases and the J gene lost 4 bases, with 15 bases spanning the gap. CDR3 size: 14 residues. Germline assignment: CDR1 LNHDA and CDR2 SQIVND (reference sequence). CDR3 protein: CASRNFRGSETQYF. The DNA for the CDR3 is TGTGCCAGTAGAAATTTTCGGGGATCAGAGACCCAGTACTTC. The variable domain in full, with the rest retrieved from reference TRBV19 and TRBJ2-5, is DGGITQSPKYLFRKEGQNVTLSCEQNLNHDAMYWYRQDPGQGLRLIYYSQIVNDFQKGDIAEGYSVSREKKESFPLTVTSAQKNPTAFYLCASRNFRGSETQYFGPGTRLLVL.

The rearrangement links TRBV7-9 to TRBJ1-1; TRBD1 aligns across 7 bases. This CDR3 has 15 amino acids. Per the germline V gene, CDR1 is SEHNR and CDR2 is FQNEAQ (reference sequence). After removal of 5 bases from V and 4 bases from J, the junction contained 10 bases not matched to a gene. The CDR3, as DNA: TGTGCCAGCAGCCCACAGGGGTTGGGGGGCACTGAAGCTTTCTTT. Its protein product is CASSPQGLGGTEAFF.

CDR3 nucleotides: TGTGCCAGCAGTTTATCGGCGGGACAGACCGCCCAAGAGACCCAGTACTTC. Protein: CASSLSAGQTAQETQYF. V is TRBV28 and J is TRBJ2-5; maybe TRBD1 (7 bases). Trimming left V 1 base short and J 1 base short, with 16 bases between. Germline V gene lookup returns CDR1 MDHEN and CDR2 SYDVKM. The CDR3 loop spans 17 amino acids.

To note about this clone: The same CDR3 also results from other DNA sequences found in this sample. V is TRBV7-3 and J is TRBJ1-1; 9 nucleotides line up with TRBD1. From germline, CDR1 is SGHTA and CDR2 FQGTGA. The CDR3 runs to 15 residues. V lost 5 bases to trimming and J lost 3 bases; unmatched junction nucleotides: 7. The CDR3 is CASSLTGGEDTEAFF. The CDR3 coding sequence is TGTGCCAGCAGCCTGACAGGGGGGGAGGACACTGAAGCTTTCTTT. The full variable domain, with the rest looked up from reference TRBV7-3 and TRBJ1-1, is GAGVSQTPSNKVTEKGKYVELRCDPISGHTALYWYRQSLGQGPEFLIYFQGTGAADDSGLPNDRFFAVRPEGSVSTLKIQRTERGDSAVYLCASSLTGGEDTEAFFGQGTRLTVV.

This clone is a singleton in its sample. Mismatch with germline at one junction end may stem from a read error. In DNA form, the CDR3 reads TGCGCCAGCAGCTTGGGCGCGGGAGAAAACAGTCAGTACTTC. Encoded protein: CASSLGAGENSQYF. V and J are TRBV5-1 and TRBJ2-4; TRBD2 aligns across 7 bases. The CDR3 has 14 residues. Germline V CDR1 and CDR2: SGHRS, YFSETQ.

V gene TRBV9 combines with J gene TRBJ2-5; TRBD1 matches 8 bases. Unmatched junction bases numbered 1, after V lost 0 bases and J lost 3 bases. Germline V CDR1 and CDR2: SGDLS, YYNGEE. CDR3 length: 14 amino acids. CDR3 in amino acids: CASSVGTGKETQYF. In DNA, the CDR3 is TGTGCCAGCAGCGTAGGGACAGGGAAAGAGACCCAGTACTTC.

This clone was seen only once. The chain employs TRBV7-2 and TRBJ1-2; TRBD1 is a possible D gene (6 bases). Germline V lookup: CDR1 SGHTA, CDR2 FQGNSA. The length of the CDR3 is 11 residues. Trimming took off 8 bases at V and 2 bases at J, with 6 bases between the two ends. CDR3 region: CASGQNYGYTF. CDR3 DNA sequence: TGTGCCAGCGGACAGAACTATGGCTACACCTTC.

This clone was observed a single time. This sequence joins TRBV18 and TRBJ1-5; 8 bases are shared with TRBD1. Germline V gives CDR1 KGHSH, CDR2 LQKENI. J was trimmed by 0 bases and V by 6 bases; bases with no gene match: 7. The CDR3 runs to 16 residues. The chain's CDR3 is CASSPGQGSSNQPQHF. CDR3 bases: TGTGCCAGCTCCCCCGGACAGGGAAGTAGCAATCAGCCCCAGCATTTT.

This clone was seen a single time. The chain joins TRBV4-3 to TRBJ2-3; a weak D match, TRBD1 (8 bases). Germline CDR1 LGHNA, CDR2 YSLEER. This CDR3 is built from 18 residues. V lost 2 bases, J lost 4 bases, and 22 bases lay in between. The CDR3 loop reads CASSQRATGGVRPDTQYF. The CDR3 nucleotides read TGCGCCAGCAGCCAAAGGGCAACAGGGGGGGTCAGGCCAGATACGCAGTATTTT.